Listed below are T cell receptor beta chains from one sample, sequenced in a study of T cell repertoires in cytomegalovirus infection. No antigen is known for these receptors. TCRdb re-called the reads with MiXCR, one entry per CDR3 protein. This table has approximately 730,000 distinct CDR3 sequences, approximately 32% appearing once. This specimen was cultured CD8+ T cells from PBMCs, taken from culture after CMV antigen stimulation. Source of these receptors: a human donor in good health (CMV status not recorded). Some clones in this sample may be carry-over from other donors' samples. Each CDR3 is given with its conserved first and last residue. Fields, in order: J gene, V gene, clone size, D gene, CDR3 protein, CDR3 DNA. D genes are given only for firm matches. Clone size, where shown, is once, few, many, or a class for clones that have expanded.

TRBJ2-7 | TRBV12-3/TRBV12-4 | few | . | CASSPNRVPYEQYF | TGTGCCAGCAGCCCAAACAGGGTCCCCTACGAGCAGTACTTC
TRBJ2-3 | TRBV3-1 | . | . | CASSQEGDSYTDTQYF | TGTGCCAGCAGCCAAGAAGGAGACTCTTACACAGATACGCAGTATTTT
TRBJ2-1 | TRBV25-1 | . | . | CASSDFSFSDEQFF | TGTGCCAGCAGTGATTTCAGTTTCTCGGATGAGCAGTTCTTC
TRBJ1-1 | TRBV7-9 | . | . | CASSLKEQDDIEAFF | TGTGCCAGCAGCTTGAAGGAACAGGACGACATTGAAGCTTTCTTT
TRBJ1-1 | TRBV11-2 | few | TRBD1 | CASSFWDRGGDTEAFF | TGTGCCAGCAGCTTTTGGGACAGGGGTGGGGACACTGAAGCTTTCTTT
TRBJ1-3 | TRBV7-9 | many | . | CASSLAAWRQGGDGNTIYF | TGTGCCAGCAGCTTAGCTGCGTGGAGGCAGGGAGGAGATGGAAACACCATATATTTT
TRBJ1-6 | TRBV4-2 | . | TRBD1 | CASSQVGQGDYSPLHF | TGTGCCAGCAGCCAAGTGGGACAGGGCGATTATTCACCCCTCCACTTT
TRBJ2-2 | TRBV4-2 | . | TRBD2 | CASSQALAGSNTGELFF | TGTGCCAGCAGCCAGGCTTTAGCGGGGTCGAACACCGGGGAGCTGTTTTTT
TRBJ2-2 | TRBV7-6 | . | TRBD2 | CASSQTLAGPNTGELFF | TGTGCCAGCAGCCAGACTCTAGCGGGGCCTAACACCGGGGAGCTGTTTTTT
TRBJ2-2 | TRBV7-2 | few | TRBD2 | CASSPGRGGGNTGELFF | TGTGCCAGCAGCCCCGGGCGGGGGGGCGGGAACACCGGGGAGCTGTTTTTT
TRBJ2-5 | TRBV27 | . | TRBD1 | CASSLSGGQGYETQYF | TGTGCCAGCAGTTTATCGGGGGGACAGGGCTACGAGACCCAGTACTTC
TRBJ2-4 | TRBV6-1 | many | . | CASRPAPRQVAKNIQYF | TGTGCCAGCAGACCGGCCCCACGACAAGTAGCCAAAAACATTCAGTACTTC
TRBJ2-7 | TRBV27 | . | . | CASSSGSLYEQYF | TGTGCCAGCAGTTCGGGCAGTCTTTACGAGCAGTACTTC
TRBJ1-6 | TRBV7-2 | many | TRBD1 | CASSEGQGWSPLHF | TGTGCCAGCAGCGAGGGACAGGGGTGGTCACCCCTCCACTTT
TRBJ2-1 | TRBV6-5 | few | . | CASSPWEYNEQFF | TGTGCCAGCAGTCCGTGGGAGTACAATGAGCAGTTCTTC
TRBJ2-2 | TRBV7-7 | many | TRBD2 | CASSPGLAGNTGELFF | TGTGCTAGCAGCCCCGGACTAGCGGGGAACACCGGGGAGCTGTTTTTT
TRBJ2-1 | TRBV6-5 | . | TRBD2 | CASSPGLAGITSYNEQFF | TGTGCCAGCAGCCCTGGACTAGCGGGGATCACCTCCTACAATGAGCAGTTCTTC
TRBJ2-2 | TRBV6-2/TRBV6-3 | . | TRBD2 | CASSSGGAGGELFF | TGTGCCAGCAGCTCCGGGGGGGCCGGCGGGGAGCTGTTTTTT
TRBJ2-5 | TRBV10-2 | . | . | CASSERLSSPKETQYF | TGCGCCAGCAGTGAGAGACTCAGTTCACCTAAAGAGACCCAGTACTTC
TRBJ1-6 | TRBV7-2 | . | TRBD1 | CASSFPGTAINSPLHF | TGTGCCAGCAGCTTCCCCGGGACAGCTATTAATTCACCCCTCCACTTT
TRBJ2-1 | TRBV6-5 | . | . | CASSLLNEGRDEQFF | TGTGCCAGCAGTTTACTCAACGAGGGTAGGGATGAGCAGTTCTTC
TRBJ2-2 | TRBV9 | few | TRBD1 | CASSDPGQGSIGELFF | TGTGCCAGCAGCGATCCGGGACAGGGGTCGATCGGGGAGCTGTTTTTT
TRBJ1-2 | TRBV5-1 | many | . | CASCETWGQNGYTF | TGCGCCAGCTGCGAAACGTGGGGGCAGAATGGCTACACCTTC